The 20 T cell receptor beta chains presented below share a single source sample, sequenced in a study of blood T cell repertoires in COVID-19. The method was immunoSEQ multiplex PCR; TCRdb's version includes in-frame clones alone and lacks a portion of them. The table has around 29,000 clones, 55% to 80% seen once. Sequencing was performed on peripheral blood. All receptors derive from a human donor in a cohort sampled during active COVID-19.

This clone occurred a few times. J is TRBJ2-1 and V is TRBV12-5, with 8 bases lining up with TRBD1. V lost 1 base to trimming and J lost 10 bases; unmatched junction nucleotides: 3. Germline lookup yields CDR1 LGHNT and CDR2 FRNRAP. This CDR3 region has 13 residues. CDR3 residues: CASGLAGTGEQFF. The CDR3 region has the DNA TGTGCTAGTGGTTTGGCAGGGACAGGAGAGCAGTTCTTC.

The chain joins TRBV4-1 to TRBJ2-7; 8 bases align to TRBD1. Germline loops: CDR1 MGHRA, CDR2 YSYEKL. With 6 bases clipped from V and 3 bases from J, the junction kept 10 bases outside the gene matches. The CDR3 spans 15 residues. For the CDR3, the DNA is TGCGCCAGCAGTCTCCTGGGGACAGGAAACTACGAGCAGTACTTC. Amino acids: CASSLLGTGNYEQYF.

The J gene is TRBJ2-3, the V gene TRBV6-2 or TRBV6-3; possibly TRBD1 for D (5 bases). The CDR3 length is 15 residues. Looked up from germline, CDR1 is MNHEY and CDR2 is SVGEGT. V lost 2 bases, J lost 6 bases, and 15 bases lay in between. CDR3 amino acids: CASSYTDKGRDTQYF. The DNA for the CDR3 is TGTGCCAGCAGTTACACGGACAAGGGTCGGGATACGCAGTATTTT.

This chain joins TRBV7-3 and TRBJ2-1, with D uncertain. Trimming took off 3 bases at V and 1 base at J, with 10 bases between the two ends. The CDR3 is 15 residues long. The germline gives CDR1 SGHTA, CDR2 FQGTGA. The DNA of the CDR3 is TGTGCCAGCAGCTTTAGAGGAACTTCCTACAATGAGCAGTTCTTC. It is translated as CASSFRGTSYNEQFF.

The sample holds a few counts of this clone. J is TRBJ2-7 and V is TRBV11-2, with 9 bases that match TRBD2. Trimming cost V 2 bases and J 3 bases; bases outside gene matches: 5. Germline-derived CDR1 and CDR2 are SGHAT and FQNNGV. The CDR3 runs to 15 residues. The CDR3 spells CASSLQRTSVYEQYF. CDR3 nucleotides: TGTGCCAGCAGCTTACAGCGGACTAGCGTCTACGAGCAGTACTTC.

The rearrangement links TRBV9 to TRBJ2-5; 9 bases are shared with TRBD2. Trimming removed 1 base from V and 5 bases from J; junction bases left unmatched: 21. The germline CDR1 and CDR2 sequences are SGDLS and YYNGEE. The CDR3 consists of 20 residues. The CDR3 is CASSVSPAGSGSTSLETQYF. The CDR3 nucleotides read TGTGCCAGCAGCGTATCCCCCGCCGGTAGCGGGAGTACATCGCTGGAGACCCAGTACTTC.

In its sample, this clone ranks as medium-sized. The rearrangement links TRBV5-1 to TRBJ1-6; unclear D gene. CDR3 length: 14 residues. Germline V gene data show CDR1 as SGHRS and CDR2 as YFSETQ. Trimming took off 0 bases at V and 5 bases at J, with 6 bases between the two ends. The CDR3 loop is CASSLVGDNSPLHF. For the CDR3, the DNA is TGCGCCAGCAGCTTGGTCGGGGATAATTCACCCCTCCACTTT.

This clone came up many times. This chain uses TRBV2 with TRBJ2-5, with D perhaps TRBD1 (5 bases). The CDR3 is 12 amino acids. V lost 4 bases and J lost 2, with 5 bases in between. Germline V gene data show CDR1 as SNHLY and CDR2 as FYNNEI. The CDR3 bases are TGTGCCAGCAGTGCAGGGCAAGAGACCCAGTACTTC. Amino acids: CASSAGQETQYF.

This chain uses TRBV27 with TRBJ2-7; TRBD1 matches at 9 bases. V trimming: 6 bases; J trimming: 6 bases; junction bases outside the gene matches: 9. Germline CDR1 reads MNHEY; CDR2 reads SMNVEV (reference sequence). The CDR3 runs to 14 residues. CDR3 in amino acids: CASSSGTGFSEQYF. The CDR3 DNA sequence: TGTGCCAGCAGCTCCGGGACAGGGTTTTCCGAGCAGTACTTC.

This clone has a handful of counts. The rearrangement joins TRBV28 to TRBJ1-5, with 7 bases fitting TRBD1. The CDR3 extends over 16 amino acids. The junction had 15 bases not matched to a gene; V was cut back by 7 bases and J by 6 bases. Germline-derived CDR1 and CDR2 are MDHEN and SYDVKM. CDR3 DNA sequence: TGTGCCAGCATCCAATTGCCGGGGACAGAAAGTCAGCCCCAGCATTTT. Amino acid sequence: CASIQLPGTESQPQHF.

The rearrangement uses TRBV7-9 and TRBJ2-7; TRBD2 agrees at 8 bases. The CDR3 is made up of 14 amino acids. Germline CDR1 reads SEHNR; CDR2 reads FQNEAQ (reference sequence). V lost 3 bases, J lost 4 bases, and 5 bases stayed unmatched. The CDR3 spells CASSLGTSRYEQYF. The CDR3 DNA sequence: TGTGCCAGCAGCTTGGGGACTAGTCGGTACGAGCAGTACTTC.

This clone has just one count. The CDR3 protein is CASSDSVAGPLDTQYF. The CDR3 region has the DNA TGTGCCAGCAGTGACTCGGTGGCGGGGCCTTTAGATACGCAGTATTTT. This chain joins TRBV6-4 and TRBJ2-3; a possible D gene is TRBD2 (6 bases). With 0 bases removed from V and 5 bases from J, the gap between germline ends came to 15 bases. The germline V gene has CDR1 MRHNA and CDR2 SNTAGT. The CDR3 spans 16 residues.

Many counts were recorded for this clone. V usage is TRBV4-3 and J usage is TRBJ2-1; 13 bases match TRBD2. The CDR3 has 19 residues. With 1 base clipped from V and 1 base from J, the junction kept 7 bases outside the gene matches. Germline lookup yields CDR1 LGHNA and CDR2 YSLEER. The chain's CDR3 is CASSQVAGTSGTSYNEQFF. In DNA form, the CDR3 reads TGCGCCAGCAGCCAAGTTGCCGGGACTAGCGGGACTTCCTACAATGAGCAGTTCTTC.

This clone occurred a few times. CDR3 sequence reads: CAISTGRGGFTEAFF. CDR3 sequence (DNA): TGTGCCATCAGTACCGGCCGGGGGGGTTTCACTGAAGCTTTCTTT. The chain joins TRBV10-3 to TRBJ1-1, with a tentative D call TRBD1 (5 bases). The CDR3 has 15 amino acids. Trimming shortened V by 5 bases and J by 4 bases, and 17 bases separated the two germline ends. Looked up from germline, CDR1 is ENHRY and CDR2 is SYGVKD.

This clone was seen a handful of times. This chain joins TRBV5-1 and TRBJ1-2; D unclear. This CDR3 region has 13 residues. Trimming removed 0 bases from V and 4 bases from J, with 7 bases in between. The germline V gene has CDR1 SGHRS and CDR2 YFSETQ. The DNA for the CDR3 is TGCGCCAGCAGCTTGGGCAACTCCTATGGCTACACCTTC. It yields the protein CASSLGNSYGYTF.

V usage is TRBV6-5 and J usage is TRBJ2-7; weak D call: TRBD2 (6 bases). CDR3 size: 15 residues. CDR1 MNHEY and CDR2 SVGAGI come from the germline V gene. V shed 2 bases and J shed 2 bases, with 13 bases lying between them. For the CDR3, the DNA is TGTGCCAGCAGTTACCTCCGGGACTCTACCTACGAGCAGTACTTC. This gives the protein CASSYLRDSTYEQYF.

This CDR3 is CASSMSATYEQYF. The CDR3 DNA is TGTGCCAGTAGTATGAGCGCTACCTACGAGCAGTACTTC. The chain recombines TRBV19 with TRBJ2-7; D not certain. The germline V and J ends were trimmed by 3 bases and 2 bases, with 8 bases remaining between them. Germline loops: CDR1 LNHDA, CDR2 SQIVND (reference sequence). The CDR3 totals 13 residues.

The chain combines TRBV4-2 with TRBJ1-6; perhaps TRBD1 as D (6 bases). This CDR3 contains 15 residues. Per the germline V gene, CDR1 is LGHNA and CDR2 is YNFKEQ. Deletions cut 1 base from V and 3 bases from J, with 7 bases between. DNA for the CDR3: TGTGCCAGCAGCCAAGCAGGGGACTATAATTCACCCCTCCACTTT. Translation gives CASSQAGDYNSPLHF.

The sample holds a few counts of this clone. The chain has TRBV2 and TRBJ1-1; 7 bases agree with TRBD1. V was clipped by 4 bases and J by 4 bases; unmatched bases: 3. The CDR3 totals 13 residues. Germline V CDR1 and CDR2: SNHLY, FYNNEI. The CDR3 nucleotides are TGTGCCAGCAGTGGGCAGGGGGGCACTGAAGCTTTCTTT. This codes for CASSGQGGTEAFF. Drawing the rest from reference TRBV2 and TRBJ1-1, the complete variable domain is EPEVTQTPSHQVTQMGQEVILRCVPISNHLYFYWYRQILGQKVEFLVSFYNNEISEKSEIFDDQFSVERPDGSNFTLKIRSTKLEDSAMYFCASSGQGGTEAFFGQGTRLTVV.

This rearrangement joins TRBV5-6 to TRBJ1-5; D might be TRBD1 (6 bases). Germline-derived CDR1 and CDR2 are SGHDT and YYEEEE. Trimming took 3 bases from V and 7 from J, leaving 11 bases between them. The CDR3 is 13 residues long. The CDR3 reads CASSYTGTQPQHF. CDR3 sequence (DNA): TGTGCCAGCAGCTACACAGGGACCCAGCCCCAGCATTTT.